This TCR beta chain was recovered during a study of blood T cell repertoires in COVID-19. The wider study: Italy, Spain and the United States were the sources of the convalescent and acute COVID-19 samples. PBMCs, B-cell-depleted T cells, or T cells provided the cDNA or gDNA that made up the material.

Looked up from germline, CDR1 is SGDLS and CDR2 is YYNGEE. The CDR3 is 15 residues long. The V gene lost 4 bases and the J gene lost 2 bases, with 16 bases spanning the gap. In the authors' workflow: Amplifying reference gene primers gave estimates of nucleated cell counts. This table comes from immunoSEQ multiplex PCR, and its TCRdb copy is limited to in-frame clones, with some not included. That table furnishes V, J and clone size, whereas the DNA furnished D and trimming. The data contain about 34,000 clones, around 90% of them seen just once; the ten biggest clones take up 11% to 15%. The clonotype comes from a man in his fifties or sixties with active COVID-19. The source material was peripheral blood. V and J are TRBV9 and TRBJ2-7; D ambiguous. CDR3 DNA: TGTGCCAGCAGCTTAGACGCGGCGAGTACCTACGAGCAGTACTTC. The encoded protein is CASSLDAASTYEQYF.